This T cell receptor (beta chain) was sequenced for a study of cytomegalovirus exposure and HLA in healthy donors. A note on this clone: As yet, its antigen is unknown.

Study conclusions and caveats: The listing of 150 or so TCR beta chains classed them as cytomegalovirus-associated. There were a few CMV-associated chains whose specificity for CMV antigens was confirmed in vitro.

CDR3 length equals 15 residues. CDR1 MDHEN and CDR2 SYDVKM come from the germline V gene. V was clipped by 4 bases and J by 3 bases, with 12 bases between them. This table comes from immunoSEQ multiplex PCR, and its TCRdb copy is limited to in-frame clones, with some not included. The table includes 100,000 to 150,000 clones, roughly 89% detected once. The source material was PBMCs. The V call is TRBV28, the J call TRBJ1-4, with D unclear. The clonotype comes from a woman between 18 and 29 years old in good health and CMV-seronegative. CDR3 in DNA: TGTGCCAGCAGTTCGGGAGGACGGGCTAATGAAAAACTGTTTTTT. It codes for CASSSGGRANEKLFF.